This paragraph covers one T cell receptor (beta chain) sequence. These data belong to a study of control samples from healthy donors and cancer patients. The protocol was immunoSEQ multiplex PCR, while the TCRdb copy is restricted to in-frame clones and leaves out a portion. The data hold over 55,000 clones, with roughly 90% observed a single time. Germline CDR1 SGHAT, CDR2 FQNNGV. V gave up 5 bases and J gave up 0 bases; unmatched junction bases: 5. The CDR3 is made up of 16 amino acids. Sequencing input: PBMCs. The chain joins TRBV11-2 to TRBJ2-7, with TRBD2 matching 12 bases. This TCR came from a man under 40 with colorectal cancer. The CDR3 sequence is CASSPGTSGYSYEQYF. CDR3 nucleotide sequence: TGTGCCAGCAGCCCAGGGACTAGCGGGTACTCCTACGAGCAGTACTTC.